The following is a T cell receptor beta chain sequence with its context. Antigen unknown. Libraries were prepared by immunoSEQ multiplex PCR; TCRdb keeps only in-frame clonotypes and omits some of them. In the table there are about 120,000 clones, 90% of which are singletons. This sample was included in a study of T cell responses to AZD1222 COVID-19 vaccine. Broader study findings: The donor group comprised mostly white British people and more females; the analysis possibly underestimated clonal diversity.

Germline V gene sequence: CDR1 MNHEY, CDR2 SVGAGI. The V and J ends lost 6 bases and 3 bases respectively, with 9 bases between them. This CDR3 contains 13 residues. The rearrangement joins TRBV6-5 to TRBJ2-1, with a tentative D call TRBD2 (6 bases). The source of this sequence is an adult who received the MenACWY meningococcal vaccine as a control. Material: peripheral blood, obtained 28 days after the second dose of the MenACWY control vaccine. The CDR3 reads CASRLAHYNEQFF. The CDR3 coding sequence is TGTGCCAGCAGGCTAGCGCACTACAATGAGCAGTTCTTC.